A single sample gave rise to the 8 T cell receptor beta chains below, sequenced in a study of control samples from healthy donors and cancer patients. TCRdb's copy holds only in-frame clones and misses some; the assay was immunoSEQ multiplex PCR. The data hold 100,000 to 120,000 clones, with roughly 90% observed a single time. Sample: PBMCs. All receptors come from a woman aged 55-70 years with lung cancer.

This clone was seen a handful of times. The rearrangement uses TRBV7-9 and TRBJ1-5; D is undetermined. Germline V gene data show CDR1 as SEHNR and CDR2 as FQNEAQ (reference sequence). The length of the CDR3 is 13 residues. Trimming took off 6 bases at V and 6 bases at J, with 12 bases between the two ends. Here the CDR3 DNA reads TGTGCCAGCAGGCCGGGAGAAGGTCAGCCCCAGCATTTT. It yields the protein CASRPGEGQPQHF. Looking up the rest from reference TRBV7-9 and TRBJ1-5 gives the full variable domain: DTGVSQNPRHKITKRGQNVTFRCDPISEHNRLYWYRQTLGQGPEFLTYFQNEAQLEKSRLLSDRFSAERPKGSFSTLEIQRTEQGDSAMYLCASRPGEGQPQHFGDGTRLSIL.

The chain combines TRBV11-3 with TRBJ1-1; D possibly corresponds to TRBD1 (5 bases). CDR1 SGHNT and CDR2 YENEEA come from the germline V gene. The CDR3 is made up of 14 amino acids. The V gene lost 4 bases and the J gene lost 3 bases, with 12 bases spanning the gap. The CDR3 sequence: CASSSSGQYTEAFF. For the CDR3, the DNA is TGTGCCAGCAGCTCATCGGGGCAGTACACTGAAGCTTTCTTT.

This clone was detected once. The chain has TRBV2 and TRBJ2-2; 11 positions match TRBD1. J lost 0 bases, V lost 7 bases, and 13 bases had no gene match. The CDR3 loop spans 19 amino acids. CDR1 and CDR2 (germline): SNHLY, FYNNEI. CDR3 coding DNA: TGTGCCAGCAAATTCCCGAAAGGGACAGGGGGGACGAACACCGGGGAGCTGTTTTTT. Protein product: CASKFPKGTGGTNTGELFF.

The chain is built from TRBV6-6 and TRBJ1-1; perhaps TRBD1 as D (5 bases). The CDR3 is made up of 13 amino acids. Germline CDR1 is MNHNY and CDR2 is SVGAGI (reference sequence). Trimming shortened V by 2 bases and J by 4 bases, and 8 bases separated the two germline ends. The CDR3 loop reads CASSYIRATEAFF. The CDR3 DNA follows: TGTGCCAGCAGTTACATCAGGGCCACTGAAGCTTTCTTT.

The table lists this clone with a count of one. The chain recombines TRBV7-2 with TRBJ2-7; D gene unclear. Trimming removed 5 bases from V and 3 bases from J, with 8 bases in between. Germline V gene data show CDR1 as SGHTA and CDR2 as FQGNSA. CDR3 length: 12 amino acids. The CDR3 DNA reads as TGTGCCAGCAGCCTTACCTACTACGAGCAGTACTTC. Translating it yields CASSLTYYEQYF.

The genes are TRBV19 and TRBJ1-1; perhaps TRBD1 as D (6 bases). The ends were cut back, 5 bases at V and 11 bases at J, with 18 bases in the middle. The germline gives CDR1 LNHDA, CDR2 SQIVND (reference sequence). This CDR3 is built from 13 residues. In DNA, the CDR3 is TGTGCCAGTAGTTCATCCCCCACAGGGAAGGCTTTCTTT. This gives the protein CASSSSPTGKAFF.

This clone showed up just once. The CDR3 reads CASRIRDLYGYTF. CDR3 bases: TGTGCCAGCCGAATCAGGGACCTCTATGGCTACACCTTC. This chain links TRBV2 with TRBJ1-2, with D maybe TRBD1 (5 bases). Per the germline V gene, CDR1 is SNHLY and CDR2 is FYNNEI. This CDR3 has 13 residues. The V end lost 8 bases, the J end lost 4 bases, and 14 bases lay between the germline ends.

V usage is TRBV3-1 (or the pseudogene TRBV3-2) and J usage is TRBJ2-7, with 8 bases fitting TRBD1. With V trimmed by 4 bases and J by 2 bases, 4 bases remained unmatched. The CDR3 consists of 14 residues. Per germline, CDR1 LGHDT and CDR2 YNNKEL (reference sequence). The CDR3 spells CASSPQGAPYEQYF. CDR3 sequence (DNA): TGTGCCAGCAGCCCGCAGGGGGCCCCCTACGAGCAGTACTTC.